This T cell receptor (beta chain) stems from a study of control samples from healthy donors and cancer patients. Only in-frame clones appear in the TCRdb table, and some are missing; sequencing was by immunoSEQ multiplex PCR. The sample gives 80,000 to 100,000 clones, roughly 92% of which show up once; 3% is in the top ten. This clone showed up just once. The CDR3 loop spans 16 amino acids. V lost 5 bases and J 0 bases, leaving 14 bases between the germline ends. CDR1 and CDR2 (germline): SGHVS, FQNEAQ. The chain combines TRBV7-8 with TRBJ1-5; the D is unclear. The clonotype originates from a human donor in good health. The donor label of this sample is uncertain. The sample comprised blood. CDR3 loop: CASSRINADSNQPQHF. In nucleotides, the CDR3 is TGTGCCAGCAGCCGCATTAATGCGGATAGCAATCAGCCCCAGCATTTT.